Shown below are 24 T cell receptor beta chains from a single sample sequenced in a study of early T cells in non-severe SARS-CoV-2 infection. Via MiXCR, TCRdb re-called the 5' RACE reads, giving one row per CDR3 protein. This table holds roughly 38,000 distinct CDR3 sequences, around 6% found once. Sequencing used whole blood, obtained at baseline. The receptors were sampled from an adult who was a healthcare worker with PCR-confirmed SARS-CoV-2 infection or an uninfected control (not recorded which).

This clonotype was recorded at least ten times. The V gene is TRBV5-6, the J gene TRBJ1-4; 8 bases fit TRBD1. There are 13 residues in the CDR3. Trimming cost V 4 bases and J 6 bases; bases outside gene matches: 2. Germline V gene data show CDR1 as SGHDT and CDR2 as YYEEEE. The CDR3 sequence: CASSADRDEKLFF. The CDR3 coding sequence is TGTGCCAGCAGCGCGGACAGGGATGAAAAACTGTTTTTT.

This clonotype came up a few times. V usage is TRBV12-5 and J usage is TRBJ2-1, with TRBD1 matching over 7 bases. The V gene's germline CDR1 is LGHNT and CDR2 FRNRAP. The CDR3 spans 16 residues. The V segment lost 2 bases and the J segment 2 bases; nucleotides outside the gene matches: 6. CDR3: CASGLSTTGPYNEQFF. The CDR3 bases are TGTGCTAGTGGTTTGTCTACGACAGGGCCCTACAATGAGCAGTTCTTC.

The CDR3 loop is CASSHVGQLYNEQFF. Written as DNA, the CDR3 is TGTGCCAGCAGCCACGTCGGACAGCTATACAATGAGCAGTTCTTC. This rearrangement joins TRBV5-5 to TRBJ2-1; a weak D match, TRBD1 (6 bases). Trimming cost V 4 bases and J 4 bases, with 15 bases left between them. CDR1 and CDR2 from the germline V gene are SGHKS and YYEKEE (reference sequence). The CDR3 covers 15 residues.

This clonotype showed up many times. The J gene is TRBJ2-1, the V gene TRBV19; weak D call: TRBD2 (6 bases). The CDR3 has 14 amino acids. Germline V lookup: CDR1 LNHDA, CDR2 SQIVND (reference sequence). V lost 3 bases and J 6 bases, leaving 12 bases between the germline ends. The CDR3 loop reads CASSISNGGNEQFF. In DNA form, the CDR3 reads TGTGCCAGTAGTATCTCTAACGGGGGCAATGAGCAGTTCTTC.

This clonotype has ten or more counts. DNA for the CDR3: TGCAGTGCTAGAGATCAAACTGGGACCGGGGAGCTGTTTTTT. Protein: CSARDQTGTGELFF. This chain connects TRBV20-1 to TRBJ2-2; D gene unclear. V was trimmed by 0 bases and J by 5 bases, leaving 10 bases between them. Germline V CDR1 and CDR2: DFQATT, SNEGSKA (reference sequence). The CDR3 runs 14 residues.

This clonotype was observed many times. This chain connects TRBV10-3 to TRBJ2-5; 7 bases are shared with TRBD1. V lost 6 bases, J lost 4 bases, and 8 bases stayed unmatched. Germline lookup yields CDR1 ENHRY and CDR2 SYGVKD. CDR3 length equals 14 residues. The DNA for the CDR3 is TGTGCCATCAGAACAGGGGTGGGTCCAGAGACCCAGTACTTC. Residues: CAIRTGVGPETQYF.

This clonotype was found many times. The chain recombines TRBV7-6 with TRBJ1-1; TRBD1 is a possible D gene (6 bases). Per the germline V gene, CDR1 is SGHVS and CDR2 is FNYEAQ. The ends were cut back, 5 bases at V and 3 bases at J, with 16 bases in the middle. The CDR3 is 15 residues long. Here the CDR3 reads CASSPRGGMDTEAFF. The CDR3 DNA is TGTGCCAGCAGCCCCCGGGGGGGCATGGACACTGAAGCTTTCTTT.

V gene TRBV10-2 combines with J gene TRBJ2-7; 10 bases align to TRBD1. V lost 10 bases, J lost 2 bases, and 8 bases stayed unmatched. CDR1 and CDR2 from the germline V gene are WSHSY and SAAADI. There are 14 residues in the CDR3. CDR3 sequence reads: CATSRTGGTYEQYF. The CDR3 DNA sequence: TGCGCCACCTCAAGGACAGGGGGTACCTACGAGCAGTACTTC.

This clonotype showed up many times. V usage is TRBV18 and J usage is TRBJ1-1; D is ambiguous. V gave up 6 bases and J gave up 5 bases, with 13 bases separating them. The length of the CDR3 is 13 residues. CDR1 is KGHSH, CDR2 LQKENI, per germline. In DNA, the CDR3 is TGTGCCAGCTCCCCTTGGGTAGGGACTGAAGCTTTCTTT. Protein product: CASSPWVGTEAFF. The full variable domain, in which reference TRBV18 and TRBJ1-1 provide the parts outside the CDR3, is NAGVMQNPRHLVRRRGQEARLRCSPMKGHSHVYWYRQLPEEGLKFMVYLQKENIIDESGMPKERFSAEFPKEGPSILRIQQVVRGDSAAYFCASSPWVGTEAFFGQGTRLTVV.

V gene TRBV29-1 combines with J gene TRBJ2-7; no reliable D call. Germline V gene lookup returns CDR1 SQVTM and CDR2 ANQGSEA. With 4 bases removed from V and 2 bases from J, the gap between germline ends came to 15 bases. The CDR3 contains 14 residues. The CDR3 here is CSVGVPSRAYEQYF. CDR3 coding DNA: TGCAGCGTTGGGGTGCCTTCTAGGGCCTACGAGCAGTACTTC.

The chain carries TRBV27 and TRBJ2-5; possibly TRBD2 for D (6 bases). The CDR3 totals 17 residues. V lost 5 bases, J lost 3 bases, and 22 bases lay in between. Germline-derived CDR1 and CDR2 are MNHEY and SMNVEV (reference sequence). DNA of the CDR3: TGTGCCAGCAGTCCAACGGGGGTCCCAACTCGTAAAGAGACCCAGTACTTC. This codes for CASSPTGVPTRKETQYF.

This clonotype has ten or more counts. The chain combines TRBV18 with TRBJ1-2, with D unclear. CDR1 KGHSH and CDR2 LQKENI come from the germline V gene. The CDR3 has 12 amino acids. Trimming cost V 6 bases and J 5 bases, with 10 bases left between them. This CDR3 reads CASSQNKYGYTF. The CDR3 DNA sequence: TGTGCCAGCTCGCAGAACAAGTATGGCTACACCTTC.

This clonotype was detected ten times or more. This sequence joins TRBV7-2 and TRBJ1-2; TRBD1 is a possible D gene (6 bases). Looked up from germline, CDR1 is SGHTA and CDR2 is FQGNSA. V was pared by 8 bases and J by 0 bases, with 13 bases between. CDR3 size: 14 residues. The CDR3: CASLQGNANYGYTF. The CDR3 nucleotides are TGTGCCAGCTTGCAGGGGAACGCTAACTATGGCTACACCTTC.

This clonotype came up many times. The J gene is TRBJ2-1, the V gene TRBV12-3 or TRBV12-4; D could derive from TRBD1 or TRBD2 (5 bases each). CDR3 size: 13 residues. V was pared by 0 bases and J by 10 bases, with 10 bases between. Here the CDR3 DNA reads TGTGCCAGCAGTTTAGCGGGGACGGAAGAGCAGTTCTTC. Translating it yields CASSLAGTEEQFF.

This clonotype has ten or more counts. The chain recombines TRBV5-6 with TRBJ1-1; D perhaps matches TRBD1 (5 bases). Germline V gene data show CDR1 as SGHDT and CDR2 as YYEEEE. CDR3 length: 14 residues. The germline V and J ends were trimmed by 6 bases and 2 bases, with 14 bases remaining between them. The CDR3 loop reads CASILRGLNTEAFF. The CDR3 nucleotides read TGTGCCAGCATCCTGAGGGGTCTCAACACTGAAGCTTTCTTT.

This clonotype has ten or more counts. V usage is TRBV10-2 and J usage is TRBJ2-7; unclear D gene. Germline values: CDR1 WSHSY, CDR2 SAAADI. This CDR3 is 12 amino acids long. Trimming left V 7 bases short and J 6 bases short, with 13 bases between. In nucleotides, the CDR3 is TGCGCCAGCACCGAGAGCTCCCTCGAGCAGTACTTC. It codes for CASTESSLEQYF.

This clonotype has at least ten counts. The V call is TRBV7-8, the J call TRBJ2-2; 10 bases fit TRBD2. V shed 2 bases and J 4 bases; nucleotides not matched to a gene: 10. The CDR3 contains 18 residues. The germline gives CDR1 SGHVS, CDR2 FQNEAQ. The CDR3 protein is CASSLLILAGVSTGELFF. In DNA, the CDR3 is TGTGCCAGCAGCTTACTTATTCTAGCGGGAGTCTCCACCGGGGAGCTGTTTTTT.

Ten or more counts support this clonotype. The chain carries TRBV7-9 and TRBJ2-7, with TRBD1 identical over 12 bases. With V trimmed by 5 bases and J by 5 bases, 4 bases remained unmatched. Per the germline V gene, CDR1 is SEHNR and CDR2 is FQNEAQ (reference sequence). The CDR3 totals 14 residues. The CDR3: CASSQGQGAHEQYF. The CDR3 nucleotides are TGTGCCAGCAGCCAGGGACAGGGGGCCCACGAGCAGTACTTC.

This clonotype was observed a handful of times. This chain connects TRBV5-1 to TRBJ2-1, with 14 bases fitting TRBD2. This CDR3 has 16 amino acids. V gave up 4 bases and J gave up 2 bases; unmatched junction bases: 2. Germline loops: CDR1 SGHRS, CDR2 YFSETQ. The CDR3 loop is CASSLGLAGAYNEQFF. CDR3 in DNA: TGCGCCAGCAGCCTGGGACTAGCGGGAGCCTACAATGAGCAGTTCTTC. Combining the CDR3 with reference TRBV5-1 and TRBJ2-1 gives the whole variable domain KAGVTQTPRYLIKTRGQQVTLSCSPISGHRSVSWYQQTPGQGLQFLFEYFSETQRNKGNFPGRFSGRQFSNSRSEMNVSTLELGDSALYLCASSLGLAGAYNEQFFGPGTRLTVL.

The CDR3 is CASSDSASGRYNEQFF. The CDR3 DNA follows: TGCGCCAGCAGTGATTCGGCTAGCGGGAGGTACAATGAGCAGTTCTTC. The chain is built from TRBV10-2 and TRBJ2-1; 11 nucleotides align to TRBD2. After removal of 3 bases from V and 4 bases from J, the junction contained 5 bases not matched to a gene. Germline assignment: CDR1 WSHSY and CDR2 SAAADI. CDR3 length equals 16 residues.

This clonotype turned up a few times. The chain carries TRBV7-6 and TRBJ1-5; TRBD1 might be the D (6 bases). In germline, CDR1 is SGHVS, CDR2 FNYEAQ. The CDR3 is made up of 13 amino acids. V lost 5 bases, J lost 4 bases, and 9 bases lay in between. The CDR3 here is CASSPDRNQPQHF. For the CDR3, the DNA is TGTGCCAGCAGCCCCGACAGGAATCAGCCCCAGCATTTT.

This clonotype appeared a few times. J is TRBJ2-3 and V is TRBV29-1; the D call may be TRBD1 or TRBD2 (6 bases each). The CDR3 runs to 14 residues. Per the germline V gene, CDR1 is SQVTM and CDR2 is ANQGSEA. V was shortened by 3 bases and J by 2 bases, with 12 bases between the two germline ends. CDR3 nucleotides: TGCAGCGTTGAGGGGGCGGGAATCACAGATACGCAGTATTTT. Translated: CSVEGAGITDTQYF.

The chain joins TRBV5-5 to TRBJ2-4; D gene ambiguous. The length of the CDR3 is 17 residues. Germline CDR1 is SGHKS and CDR2 is YYEKEE (reference sequence). Trimming took off 2 bases at V and 7 bases at J, with 22 bases between the two ends. The CDR3 loop reads CASSFYGDSTSGNIQYF. The CDR3 DNA reads TGTGCCAGCAGCTTCTATGGGGATTCGACCTCGGGCAACATTCAGTACTTC.

This clonotype has ten or more counts. This chain connects TRBV18 to TRBJ2-1; D possibly corresponds to TRBD2 (6 bases). Deletions cut 0 bases from V and 7 bases from J, with 7 bases between. Germline loops: CDR1 KGHSH, CDR2 LQKENI. The CDR3 spans 13 residues. The CDR3 sequence: CASSPPGGNEQFF. As DNA, the CDR3 is TGTGCCAGCTCACCACCGGGGGGAAATGAGCAGTTCTTC.